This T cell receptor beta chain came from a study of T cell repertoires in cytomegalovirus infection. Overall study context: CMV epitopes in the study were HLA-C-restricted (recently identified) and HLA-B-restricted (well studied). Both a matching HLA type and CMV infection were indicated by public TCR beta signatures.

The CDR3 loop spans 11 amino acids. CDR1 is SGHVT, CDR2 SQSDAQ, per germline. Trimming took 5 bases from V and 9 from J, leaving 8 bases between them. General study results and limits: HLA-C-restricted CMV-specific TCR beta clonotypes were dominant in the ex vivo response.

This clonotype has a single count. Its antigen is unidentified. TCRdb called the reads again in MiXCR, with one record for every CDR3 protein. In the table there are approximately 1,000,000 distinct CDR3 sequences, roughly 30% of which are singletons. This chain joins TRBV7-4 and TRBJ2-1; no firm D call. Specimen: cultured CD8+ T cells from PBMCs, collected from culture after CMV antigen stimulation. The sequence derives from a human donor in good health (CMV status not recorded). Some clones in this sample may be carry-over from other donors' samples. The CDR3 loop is CASSQSTEQFF. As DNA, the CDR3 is TGTGCCAGCAGCCAGAGCACTGAGCAGTTCTTC.